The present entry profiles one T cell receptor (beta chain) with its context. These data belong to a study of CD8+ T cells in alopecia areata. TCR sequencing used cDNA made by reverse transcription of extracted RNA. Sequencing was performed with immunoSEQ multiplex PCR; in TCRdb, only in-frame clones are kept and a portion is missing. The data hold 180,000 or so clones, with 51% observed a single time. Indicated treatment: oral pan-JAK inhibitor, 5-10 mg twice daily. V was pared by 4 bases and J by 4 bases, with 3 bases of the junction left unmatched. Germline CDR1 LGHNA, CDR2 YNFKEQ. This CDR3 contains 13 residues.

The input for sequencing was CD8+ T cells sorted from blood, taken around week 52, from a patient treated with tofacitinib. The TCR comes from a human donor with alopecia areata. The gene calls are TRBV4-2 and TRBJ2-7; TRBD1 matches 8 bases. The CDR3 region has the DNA TGTGCCAGCAGCCTCAGGACAGGGTACGAGCAGTACTTC. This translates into CASSLRTGYEQYF.